This entry lists 28 T cell receptor beta chains sequenced from one sample in a study of monozygotic twins with inflammatory bowel disease. With the 5' RACE reads reprocessed, TCRdb shows one record per CDR3 protein and no DNA. This repertoire includes over 150,000 distinct CDR3 sequences. Sequenced sample: blood. These TCRs come from a human donor with ulcerative colitis or Crohn's disease, or a healthy co-twin of an affected twin (not recorded which).

This chain links TRBV20-1 with TRBJ2-7; TCRdb names TRBD2, which stays unverified in the absence of DNA. The germline gives CDR1 DFQATT, CDR2 SNEGSKA (reference sequence). The CDR3 extends over 15 amino acids. CDR3 residues: CSARETAGGSYEQYF.

The chain combines TRBV7-9 with TRBJ1-4. The germline CDR1 and CDR2 sequences are SEHNR and FQNEAQ (reference sequence). The CDR3 runs 16 residues. CDR3 region: CASSRREERGHEKLFF.

V usage is TRBV9 and J usage is TRBJ2-2. The CDR3 contains 14 residues. From germline, CDR1 is SGDLS and CDR2 YYNGEE. CDR3 in amino acids: CASSVELGDGELFF.

V gene TRBV2 combines with J gene TRBJ1-4; TCRdb names TRBD1, which stays unverified in the absence of DNA. Germline V gene data show CDR1 as SNHLY and CDR2 as FYNNEI. This CDR3 is built from 14 residues. The CDR3 here is CASSAQGGSEKLFF.

V usage is TRBV15 and J usage is TRBJ2-5; TCRdb's D call of TRBD1 is untestable without DNA. Germline V gives CDR1 LNHNV, CDR2 YYDKDF (reference sequence). This CDR3 comprises 15 residues. CDR3 protein: CATSRDRGRAETQYF. Complete variable domain (other parts from reference TRBV15 and TRBJ2-5): DAMVIQNPRYQVTQFGKPVTLSCSQTLNHNVMYWYQQKSSQAPKLLFHYYDKDFNNEADTPDNFQSRRPNTSFCFLDIRSPGLGDTAMYLCATSRDRGRAETQYFGPGTRLLVL.

The genes are TRBV11-3 and TRBJ1-5; TCRdb selects TRBD1, and the lack of DNA leaves this call unchecked. The CDR3 is made up of 20 amino acids. Germline assignment: CDR1 SGHNT and CDR2 YENEEA. CDR3 sequence: CASSLGDCTISAQCNQPQHF.

The V call is TRBV7-3, the J call TRBJ1-1. This CDR3 has 13 amino acids. The germline V gene encodes CDR1 SGHTA and CDR2 FQGTGA. The chain's CDR3 is CASSLGQNTEAFF.

V usage is TRBV7-2 and J usage is TRBJ2-5. CDR1 is SGHTA and CDR2 is FQGNSA in the germline V gene. This CDR3 is built from 12 residues. CDR3 region: CASSFAQETQYF.

This rearrangement joins TRBV5-1 to TRBJ2-7; with no DNA, the TCRdb D assignment of TRBD1 cannot be verified. Germline CDR1 and CDR2: SGHRS and YFSETQ. The CDR3 is 15 residues long. CDR3 protein: CASSLAAGGWNEQYF.

This sequence joins TRBV27 and TRBJ2-2; the D gene TCRdb calls, TRBD1, cannot be checked with no DNA. CDR3 length: 14 amino acids. From germline, CDR1 is MNHEY and CDR2 SMNVEV (reference sequence). The CDR3 sequence is CASSPSTGAGELFF.

The chain has TRBV9 and TRBJ2-7; with no DNA, the TCRdb D assignment of TRBD2 cannot be verified. Germline lookup yields CDR1 SGDLS and CDR2 YYNGEE. The CDR3 has 15 residues. Here the CDR3 reads CASSIGAGSSYEQYF.

The rearrangement links TRBV6-1 to TRBJ2-3. This CDR3 has 14 amino acids. Per the germline V gene, CDR1 is MNHNS and CDR2 is SASEGT. This CDR3 reads CASSTAFGTDTQYF.

The chain is built from TRBV7-2 and TRBJ2-1; TCRdb reports TRBD1, a call that lacks DNA to check it against. Germline V lookup: CDR1 SGHTA, CDR2 FQGNSA. The CDR3 extends over 16 amino acids. This chain's CDR3 is CASSLVPAGEGYEQFF.

The chain employs TRBV27 and TRBJ1-2; with no DNA, the TCRdb D assignment of TRBD1 cannot be verified. This CDR3 has 14 amino acids. Germline lookup yields CDR1 MNHEY and CDR2 SMNVEV (reference sequence). The CDR3 loop is CASSPSTGMGGYTF.

The chain uses TRBV15 and TRBJ1-3. This CDR3 is 15 amino acids long. The germline gives CDR1 LNHNV, CDR2 YYDKDF (reference sequence). The CDR3 protein is CATSRGSYSGNTIYF.

The rearrangement joins TRBV5-1 to TRBJ2-1. Germline V gene data show CDR1 as SGHRS and CDR2 as YFSETQ. The CDR3 runs to 13 residues. The CDR3 here is CASSLAGNNEQFF.

CDR3: CASWYRAMNTEAFF. The chain employs TRBV5-5 and TRBJ1-1; lacking DNA, the TRBD1 call made by TCRdb goes unchecked. Looked up from germline, CDR1 is SGHKS and CDR2 is YYEKEE (reference sequence). The CDR3 loop spans 14 amino acids.

This chain links TRBV16 with TRBJ1-1. The CDR3 contains 14 residues. The germline CDR1 and CDR2 sequences are KGHSY and FQNENV. The CDR3 here is CASSRVRVNTEAFF.

This rearrangement joins TRBV9 to TRBJ2-3; TCRdb picks TRBD2, but there is no DNA to check that call. From germline, CDR1 is SGDLS and CDR2 YYNGEE. The length of the CDR3 is 16 residues. The CDR3 is CASSIGEGRSADTQYF.

The chain recombines TRBV12-3 or TRBV12-4 with TRBJ2-7; TCRdb selects TRBD2, and the lack of DNA leaves this call unchecked. This CDR3 is built from 15 residues. The CDR3 loop reads CASSFRLAGGYEQYF.

The chain carries TRBV20-1 and TRBJ2-2. Germline CDR1 and CDR2: DFQATT and SNEGSKA (reference sequence). The CDR3 consists of 15 residues. CDR3: CSARDFRRTRGELFF.

The V and J genes are TRBV27 and TRBJ2-5; no DNA is available, so the TRBD1 call from TCRdb remains unchecked. Germline V lookup: CDR1 MNHEY, CDR2 SMNVEV (reference sequence). The CDR3 is 16 residues long. The CDR3 spells CASRHGTGRPQETQYF.

V is TRBV7-2 and J is TRBJ1-5; TCRdb designates TRBD1, a call that cannot be tested without DNA. The CDR3 consists of 13 residues. Germline V CDR1 and CDR2: SGHTA, FQGNSA. Here the CDR3 reads CASSPVAGQPQHF.

V usage is TRBV7-9 and J usage is TRBJ2-3; TCRdb's D call, TRBD2, is unchecked because there is no DNA. CDR1 and CDR2 (germline): SEHNR, FQNEAQ (reference sequence). This CDR3 has 17 residues. CDR3 loop: CASSPRRLFYSTDTQYF.

The chain is built from TRBV7-9 and TRBJ1-1; with no DNA, the TCRdb D assignment of TRBD1 cannot be verified. The CDR3 is 17 amino acids. The V gene's germline CDR1 is SEHNR and CDR2 FQNEAQ (reference sequence). The CDR3 loop is CASSQLTSGRANTEAFF. The variable domain in full, with the rest retrieved from reference TRBV7-9 and TRBJ1-1, is DTGVSQNPRHKITKRGQNVTFRCDPISEHNRLYWYRQTLGQGPEFLTYFQNEAQLEKSRLLSDRFSAERPKGSFSTLEIQRTEQGDSAMYLCASSQLTSGRANTEAFFGQGTRLTVV.

The rearrangement joins TRBV7-2 to TRBJ2-3; TCRdb gives TRBD1 as the D gene, but with no DNA this cannot be confirmed. This CDR3 has 13 residues. CDR1 is SGHTA and CDR2 is FQGNSA in the germline V gene. Here the CDR3 reads CASSSPWADTQYF.

The V and J genes are TRBV5-4 and TRBJ1-2; the TCRdb call, TRBD1, lacks DNA for checking. CDR1 SGHNT and CDR2 YYREEE come from the germline V gene (reference sequence). This CDR3 is 15 amino acids long. CDR3 in amino acids: CASSSQGARGYGYTF.

J is TRBJ1-3 and V is TRBV4-2; lacking DNA, the TRBD1 call made by TCRdb goes unchecked. CDR1 LGHNA and CDR2 YNFKEQ come from the germline V gene. The CDR3 is 16 residues long. The CDR3 sequence is CASSQDLRGTGNTIYF.